This T cell receptor beta chain was observed in a study of CD8 T cells in Susac syndrome. Study-wide points: An acknowledgment was made by the study that its TCR sequencing and HLA analysis involved relatively few individuals.

CDR1 SEHNR and CDR2 FQNEAQ come from the germline V gene (reference sequence). This CDR3 region has 17 residues. The V and J ends lost 1 base and 0 bases, in that order; junction bases with no gene match: 8. A remark on this clonotype: The antigen is unknown.

Healthy donors, matched for age and sex, constituted the control group. With random hexamers, 0.5 to 1 ug RNA was reverse transcribed. TCRdb called the immunoSEQ multiplex PCR reads again in MiXCR, with one record for every CDR3 protein. This table holds 150,000 or so distinct CDR3 sequences, roughly 95% found once. This chain uses TRBV7-9 with TRBJ2-7, with 8 bases that match TRBD2. The receptor's source is a human donor in good health. The sample consisted of CD4+ T cells from PBMCs. This CDR3 reads CASSLGASGRLSYEQYF. In DNA form, the CDR3 reads TGTGCCAGCAGCTTAGGGGCTAGCGGGCGCCTCTCCTACGAGCAGTACTTC.